This T cell receptor (beta chain) was sequenced for a study of identical twins. Overall study findings and caveats: It was possible that invariant MAIT and iNKT cells partly confounded the zero-insertion analyses.

As to this clonotype: The target antigen is unknown.

Template switching, a step in the protocol, added a universal primer site, and cDNA carried unique molecular identifiers. Each CDR3 protein gets one entry after TCRdb re-called the 5' RACE reads with MiXCR. The profile shows some 1,600,000 distinct CDR3 sequences, more than 30% of them singletons. V lost 3 bases and J 2 bases, leaving 8 bases between the germline ends. This CDR3 is 13 amino acids long. Germline V gives CDR1 KGHSH, CDR2 LQKENI. The receptor was isolated from a newborn girl in good health. V gene TRBV18 combines with J gene TRBJ2-7; D is undetermined. The sample taken for sequencing was cord blood. The CDR3 spells CASSPSSTYEQYF. The CDR3 DNA is TGTGCCAGCTCACCCTCTTCTACCTACGAGCAGTACTTC.